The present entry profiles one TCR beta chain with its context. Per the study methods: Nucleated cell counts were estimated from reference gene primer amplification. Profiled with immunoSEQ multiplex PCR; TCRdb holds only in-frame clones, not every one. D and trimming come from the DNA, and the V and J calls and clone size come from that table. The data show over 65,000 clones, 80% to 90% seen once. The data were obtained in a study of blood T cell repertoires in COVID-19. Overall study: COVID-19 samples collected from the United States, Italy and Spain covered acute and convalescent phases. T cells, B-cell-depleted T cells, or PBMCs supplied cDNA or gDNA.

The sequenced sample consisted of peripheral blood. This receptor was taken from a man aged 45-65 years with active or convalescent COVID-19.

For the CDR3, the DNA is TGTGCCAGCAGCCCCCAGGGACTAGCGGGAGGTGCCGAGCAGTACTTC. It codes for CASSPQGLAGGAEQYF. J is TRBJ2-7 and V is TRBV13, with TRBD2 matching 15 bases. V trimming: 5 bases; J trimming: 6 bases; junction bases outside the gene matches: 8. Germline V gene data show CDR1 as PRHDT and CDR2 as FYEKMQ (reference sequence). CDR3 length equals 16 residues.